A few counts support the clone carrying this T cell receptor beta chain. Its antigen is still unknown. These data come from a study of cytomegalovirus exposure and HLA in healthy donors. Overall study: About 200 million T cells yielded some 120 million unique TCR beta sequences in earlier analysis.

This CDR3 comprises 17 residues. From germline, CDR1 is LNHDA and CDR2 SQIVND (reference sequence). Losses at the gene ends were 3 bases for V and 3 bases for J; bases not matched to a gene: 5. Researchers ran the PCR with 60 Vbeta and 13 Jbeta primers. TCRdb's copy holds only in-frame clones and misses some; the assay was immunoSEQ multiplex PCR. This table has 95,000 to 100,000 clones, under 80% appearing once. Study-wide results and caveats: Reportedly, fewer N-insertions than the approximately 700-donor mean appeared in an Asian-associated ancestry cluster in a later analysis. CMV serostatus was the only recorded immune exposure for donors. Specificity of three CMV-associated chains for CMV antigens was verified in vitro.

The TCR was taken from a middle-aged man in good health and CMV-seronegative. The sequenced sample was PBMCs. This chain connects TRBV19 to TRBJ2-2; 12 bases match TRBD2. The CDR3 bases are TGTGCCAGTAGTATGCTACTAGCGGGGGGTGACACCGGGGAGCTGTTTTTT. Translation: CASSMLLAGGDTGELFF.